This is a list of T cell receptor beta chains from one sample in a study of regulatory T cells in long-lasting Graves disease. TCRdb itself ran the multiplex PCR reads through MiXCR, one entry per CDR3 protein. The sample has about 240,000 distinct CDR3 sequences, 20% seen once. The sample was peripheral blood mononuclear cells (PBMCs), taken at new diagnosis, from a patient treated with antithyroid drugs. The receptor set was obtained from a female donor with Graves disease. CDR3s leave out the opening cysteine and the closing phenylalanine or tryptophan. The order of the fields is V gene, J gene, CDR3 protein.

v_gene: TRBV6-1; j_gene: TRBJ1-1; CDR3aa: ASSGEGGTGNTEAF
v_gene: TRBV14; j_gene: TRBJ2-2; CDR3aa: ASSQEYTGELF
v_gene: TRBV6-1; j_gene: TRBJ2-1; CDR3aa: ASSDTGVSYNEQF
v_gene: TRBV9; j_gene: TRBJ1-1; CDR3aa: ASSVVRGEAF
v_gene: TRBV7-2; j_gene: TRBJ2-1; CDR3aa: ASSLFRGRDRAYNEQF
v_gene: TRBV4-3; j_gene: TRBJ1-2; CDR3aa: ASSQDGRGANYGYT
v_gene: TRBV20-1; j_gene: TRBJ2-5; CDR3aa: SARDPGRRTEETQY
v_gene: TRBV27; j_gene: TRBJ2-7; CDR3aa: ASSPEGGYEQY
v_gene: TRBV13; j_gene: TRBJ2-3; CDR3aa: ASSFGAGGPADTQY
v_gene: TRBV3-1; j_gene: TRBJ1-6; CDR3aa: ASSQMQNSPLH
v_gene: TRBV12-3/TRBV12-4; j_gene: TRBJ2-1; CDR3aa: ASSSLGLAGVSDEQF
v_gene: TRBV7-9; j_gene: TRBJ1-5; CDR3aa: ASSLGRGHQPQH
v_gene: TRBV29-1; j_gene: TRBJ1-3; CDR3aa: SVRTFSGNTIY
v_gene: TRBV11-1; j_gene: TRBJ1-1; CDR3aa: ASSLGDVTEAF
v_gene: TRBV7-2; j_gene: TRBJ2-3; CDR3aa: ASSLDSGTDTQY
v_gene: TRBV6-2/TRBV6-3; j_gene: TRBJ1-5; CDR3aa: ASSDRVDQPQH
v_gene: TRBV5-5; j_gene: TRBJ2-5; CDR3aa: ASSLTGTEETQY
v_gene: TRBV30; j_gene: TRBJ2-2; CDR3aa: AWLRGQGSTGELF
v_gene: TRBV11-3; j_gene: TRBJ2-3; CDR3aa: ASSLGAAITDTQY
v_gene: TRBV6-1; j_gene: TRBJ2-3; CDR3aa: ASCVLQGATDTQY
v_gene: TRBV20-1; j_gene: TRBJ1-1; CDR3aa: SADRGGMNTEAF
v_gene: TRBV11-3; j_gene: TRBJ2-3; CDR3aa: ASSLGVAGGTDTQY
v_gene: TRBV20-1; j_gene: TRBJ1-1; CDR3aa: SARQGSAGGTEAF
v_gene: TRBV12-3/TRBV12-4; j_gene: TRBJ1-3; CDR3aa: ASSLERTLSGNTIY
v_gene: TRBV7-3; j_gene: TRBJ2-3; CDR3aa: ASSSLAGSDTQY
v_gene: TRBV20-1; j_gene: TRBJ2-2; CDR3aa: SARGGGRSTGELF
v_gene: TRBV6-2/TRBV6-3; j_gene: TRBJ2-5; CDR3aa: ASSAPPRGGETQY
v_gene: TRBV3-1; j_gene: TRBJ2-3; CDR3aa: ASSQFGTSVSTDTQY
v_gene: TRBV7-2; j_gene: TRBJ2-4; CDR3aa: ASREWTSGRPNIQY
v_gene: TRBV11-2; j_gene: TRBJ1-2; CDR3aa: ASIPTGGYGYT
v_gene: TRBV24-1; j_gene: TRBJ1-6; CDR3aa: ATSDSGQGTNSPLH
v_gene: TRBV11-2; j_gene: TRBJ2-7; CDR3aa: ASSPRWGGADEQY
v_gene: TRBV10-3; j_gene: TRBJ2-5; CDR3aa: AISESGNGRKRETQY
v_gene: TRBV20-1; j_gene: TRBJ2-3; CDR3aa: SAAGLAGVIDTQY
v_gene: TRBV29-1; j_gene: TRBJ2-5; CDR3aa: SVARGQETQY
v_gene: TRBV4-2; j_gene: TRBJ2-1; CDR3aa: ASSQDTGIYNEQF
v_gene: TRBV30; j_gene: TRBJ1-6; CDR3aa: AWSEENNSPLH
v_gene: TRBV27; j_gene: TRBJ2-1; CDR3aa: ASSSLAGESNEQF
v_gene: TRBV20-1; j_gene: TRBJ1-2; CDR3aa: SASRGDGYT
v_gene: TRBV12-3/TRBV12-4; j_gene: TRBJ2-7; CDR3aa: ASSLERVGEQY
v_gene: TRBV6-2/TRBV6-3; j_gene: TRBJ1-2; CDR3aa: ASTLRTVNYGYT
v_gene: TRBV7-2; j_gene: TRBJ2-3; CDR3aa: ASSETSGYYTDTQY
v_gene: TRBV19; j_gene: TRBJ1-4; CDR3aa: ASSVTVYEKLF
v_gene: TRBV3-1; j_gene: TRBJ2-5; CDR3aa: ASSQGAAGNQETQY
v_gene: TRBV9; j_gene: TRBJ2-3; CDR3aa: ASSPWASRADTQY
v_gene: TRBV20-1; j_gene: TRBJ1-1; CDR3aa: RPTGGNTEAF
v_gene: TRBV2; j_gene: TRBJ2-7; CDR3aa: ASTPLRGGLYEQY
v_gene: TRBV12-3/TRBV12-4; j_gene: TRBJ2-3; CDR3aa: ASRVLRNTQY
v_gene: TRBV11-2; j_gene: TRBJ2-5; CDR3aa: ASSLIWGLAGAPETQY
v_gene: TRBV24-1; j_gene: TRBJ2-5; CDR3aa: ATSDYLQGQETQY
v_gene: TRBV27; j_gene: TRBJ1-6; CDR3aa: ASTPAVYNSPLH
v_gene: TRBV28; j_gene: TRBJ1-2; CDR3aa: ASSLPRGHGYT
v_gene: TRBV4-1; j_gene: TRBJ2-5; CDR3aa: ASSYDSRFTETQY
v_gene: TRBV20-1; j_gene: TRBJ2-3; CDR3aa: SARLGTDTQY
v_gene: TRBV20-1; j_gene: TRBJ1-2; CDR3aa: SANTGTGMGYT
v_gene: TRBV3-1; j_gene: TRBJ1-2; CDR3aa: ASSRPPGRDGYT
v_gene: TRBV6-1; j_gene: TRBJ1-1; CDR3aa: ASRPGTDNTEAF
v_gene: TRBV11-2; j_gene: TRBJ1-3; CDR3aa: ASRLKGFSGTTGNTIY
v_gene: TRBV20-1; j_gene: TRBJ2-1; CDR3aa: SASNRGGVSNEQF